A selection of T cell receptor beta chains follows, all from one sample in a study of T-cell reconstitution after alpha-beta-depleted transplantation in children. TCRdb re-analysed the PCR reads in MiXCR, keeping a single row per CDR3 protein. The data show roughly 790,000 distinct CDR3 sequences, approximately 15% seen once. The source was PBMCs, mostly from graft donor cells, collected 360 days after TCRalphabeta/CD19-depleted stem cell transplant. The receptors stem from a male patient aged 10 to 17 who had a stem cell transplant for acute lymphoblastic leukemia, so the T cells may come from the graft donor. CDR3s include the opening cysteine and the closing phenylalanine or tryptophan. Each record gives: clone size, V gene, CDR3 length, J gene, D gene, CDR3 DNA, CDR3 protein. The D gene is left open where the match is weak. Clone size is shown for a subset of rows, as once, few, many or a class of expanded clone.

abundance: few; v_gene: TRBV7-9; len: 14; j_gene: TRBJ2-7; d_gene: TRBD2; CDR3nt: TGTGCCAGCAACCTAGCGGGCCCCTCCTACGAGCAGTACTTC; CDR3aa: CASNLAGPSYEQYF
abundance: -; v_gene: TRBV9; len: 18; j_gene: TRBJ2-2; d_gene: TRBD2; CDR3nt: TGTGCCAGCAGCGTAGTTAGTGGGACTAGCGGGAGCCCCGGGGAGCTGTTTTTT; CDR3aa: CASSVVSGTSGSPGELFF
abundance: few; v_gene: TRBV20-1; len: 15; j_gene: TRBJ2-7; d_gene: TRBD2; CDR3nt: TGCAGTGCTAGGGACTTTAGCGGGGACTCCTACGAGCAGTACTTC; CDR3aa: CSARDFSGDSYEQYF
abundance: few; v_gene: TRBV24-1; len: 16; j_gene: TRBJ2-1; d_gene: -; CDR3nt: TGTGCCACCAGTGATCCGCCCAGCGGGCGTTACAATGAGCAGTTCTTC; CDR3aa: CATSDPPSGRYNEQFF
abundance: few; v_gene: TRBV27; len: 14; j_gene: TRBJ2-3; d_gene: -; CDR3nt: TGTGCCAGCAGTTTAATGTTTGTAACAGATACGCAGTATTTT; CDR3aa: CASSLMFVTDTQYF
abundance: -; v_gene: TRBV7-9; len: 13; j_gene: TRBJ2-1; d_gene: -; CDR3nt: TGTGCCAGCAGGAAAGGGCTAGCCGGTGAGCAGTTCTTC; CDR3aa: CASRKGLAGEQFF
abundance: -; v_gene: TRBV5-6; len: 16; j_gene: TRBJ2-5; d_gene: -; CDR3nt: TGTGCCAGCAGCTTAGGACCCGGGGGTTTCCAAGAGACCCAGTACTTC; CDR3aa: CASSLGPGGFQETQYF
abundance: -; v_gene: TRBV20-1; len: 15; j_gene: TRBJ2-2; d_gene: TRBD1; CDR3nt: TGCAGTGCTAGAGATGTTGGCAGGGGGACCGGGGAGCTGTTTTTT; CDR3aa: CSARDVGRGTGELFF
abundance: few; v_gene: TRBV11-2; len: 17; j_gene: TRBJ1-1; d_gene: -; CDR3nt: TGTGCCAGCAGCTTAGATCGAGGGGTGGCAGCTAACACTGAAGCTTTCTTT; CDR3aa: CASSLDRGVAANTEAFF
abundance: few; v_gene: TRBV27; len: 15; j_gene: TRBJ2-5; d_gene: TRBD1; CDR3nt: TGTGCCAGCAGTTTTGGGACAGGGAGGGGAGAGACCCAGTACTTC; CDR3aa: CASSFGTGRGETQYF
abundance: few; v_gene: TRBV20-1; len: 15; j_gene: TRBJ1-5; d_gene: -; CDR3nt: TGCAGTGTAATTCCCCGGGGATACTTCAATCAGCCCCAGCATTTT; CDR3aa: CSVIPRGYFNQPQHF
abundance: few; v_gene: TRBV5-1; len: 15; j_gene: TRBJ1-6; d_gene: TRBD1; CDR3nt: TGCGCCAGCAGCACCATGACAGGGACTAATTCACCCCTCCACTTT; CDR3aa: CASSTMTGTNSPLHF
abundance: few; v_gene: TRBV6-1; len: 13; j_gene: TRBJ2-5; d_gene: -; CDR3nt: TGTGCCAGCAGTGAAAGACCACAAGAGACCCAGTACTTC; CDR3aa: CASSERPQETQYF
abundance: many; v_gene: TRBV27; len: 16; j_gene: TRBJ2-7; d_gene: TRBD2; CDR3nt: TGTGCCAGCAGGCTAGCGGGATCGGGTTATACCTACGAGCAGTACTTC; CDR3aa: CASRLAGSGYTYEQYF
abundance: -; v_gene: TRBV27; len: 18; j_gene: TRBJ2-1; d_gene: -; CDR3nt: TGTGCCAGCAGTTTTGGATCGGGATCTAGGGTGGTTTGGCATGAGCAGTTCTTC; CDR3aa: CASSFGSGSRVVWHEQFF
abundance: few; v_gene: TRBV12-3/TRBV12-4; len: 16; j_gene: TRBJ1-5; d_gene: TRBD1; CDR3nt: TGTGCCAGCAGTCTCGGGACAGGGCTCCTCACTCAGCCCCAGCATTTT; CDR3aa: CASSLGTGLLTQPQHF
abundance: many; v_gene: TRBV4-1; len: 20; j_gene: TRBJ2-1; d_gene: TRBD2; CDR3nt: TGCGCCAGCAGCCAGAGGTCCCTAAGACTAGCGGGGCCCACCTTAGATGAGCAGTTCTTC; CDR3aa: CASSQRSLRLAGPTLDEQFF
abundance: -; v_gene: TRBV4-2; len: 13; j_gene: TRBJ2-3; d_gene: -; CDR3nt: TGTGCCAGCAGCCAGGGACCGACAGATACGCAGTATTTT; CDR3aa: CASSQGPTDTQYF
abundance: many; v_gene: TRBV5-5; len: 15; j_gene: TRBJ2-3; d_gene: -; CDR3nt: TGTGCCAGCAGCCACACGGACTGGGGGACAGATACGCAGTATTTT; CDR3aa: CASSHTDWGTDTQYF
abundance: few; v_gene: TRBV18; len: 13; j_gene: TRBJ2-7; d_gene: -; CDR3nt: TGTGCCAGCTCACCACCCGCAGTCCACGAGCAGTACTTC; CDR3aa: CASSPPAVHEQYF
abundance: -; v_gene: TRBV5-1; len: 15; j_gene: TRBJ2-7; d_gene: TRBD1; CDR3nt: TGCGCCAGCAGCCTCGGACCGACAGGGAACTACGAGCAGTACTTC; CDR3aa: CASSLGPTGNYEQYF
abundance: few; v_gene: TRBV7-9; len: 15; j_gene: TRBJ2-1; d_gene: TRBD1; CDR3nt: TGTGCCAGCAGACAAGGACAGGGGCGACACAATGAGCAGTTCTTC; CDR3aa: CASRQGQGRHNEQFF